What follows are 18 T cell receptor beta chains derived from one specimen sequenced in a study of Graves' ophthalmopathy and Graves' hyperthyroidism. The authors amplified TCR beta CDR3 regions from RNA transcripts. HTBI primers primed a first-round RT-PCR, and a second-round multiplex PCR followed. TCRdb reprocessed the multiplex PCR reads via MiXCR and lists one record per CDR3 protein. Seen here are approximately 1.2 million distinct CDR3 sequences, around a third observed once, and the top ten hold around 10%. Source material: peripheral blood or thyroid tissue (not recorded which). These receptor sequences come from an adult man with Graves' hyperthyroidism.

This clonotype came up a few times. V gene TRBV28 combines with J gene TRBJ2-7, with 7 positions matching TRBD1. The CDR3 contains 13 residues. The germline CDR1 and CDR2 sequences are MDHEN and SYDVKM. J gave up 0 bases and V 10 bases, and 6 bases lay outside the gene matches. The CDR3 bases are TGTGCCACCATGACAGGGAGCTCCTACGAGCAGTACTTC. It is translated as CATMTGSSYEQYF.

The chain is built from TRBV25-1 and TRBJ1-5; 11 bases are a match to TRBD1. V lost 8 bases and J lost 6; bases outside the gene matches: 9. The CDR3 extends over 15 amino acids. The germline gives CDR1 MGHDK, CDR2 SYGVNS. The CDR3 nucleotides read TGTGCCAGCTTATCTGGGACAGGGGGAAGTCAGCCCCAGCATTTT. It codes for CASLSGTGGSQPQHF.

This clonotype was found a few times. It may be a read error: a sequence one base away is much more abundant. The rearrangement links TRBV29-1 to TRBJ2-5; D assignment may be TRBD1 or TRBD2 (5 bases each). The better agreement between TRBJ2-1 and the DNA end casts doubt on the J call. Germline lookup yields CDR1 SQVTM and CDR2 ANQGSEA. The CDR3 is 11 amino acids. The CDR3 sequence: CSVQRDETQFF. CDR3 sequence (DNA): TGCAGCGTTCAGAGGGACGAGACCCAGTTCTTC.

As regards this clonotype: At one end the junction does not follow the germline gene, possibly because of a read error. The genes are TRBV5-5 and TRBJ2-7; D may be TRBD1 (6 bases). The CDR3 length is 14 residues. Germline V gene lookup returns CDR1 SGHKS and CDR2 YYEKEE (reference sequence). CDR3 coding DNA: TGTGCCAGCAGCTTGGAGACAGGAGCCTACGAGCAGCACTTC. It yields the protein CASSLETGAYEQHF.

With respect to this clonotype: No conserved phenylalanine or tryptophan ends this CDR3, so it is likely a read error. The DNA is omitted, as the CDR3 cannot be located on it reliably, and the CDR3 follows TCRdb's listing. The chain links TRBV20-1 to TRBJ1-1; the table's D call TRBD1 went unverified against the DNA. The CDR3 is 8 amino acids long, termini counted. Germline CDR1 and CDR2: DFQATT and SNEGSKA (reference sequence). CDR3 loop: CSARVGQG.

The table lists this clonotype with many counts. V and J are TRBV10-3 and TRBJ1-2; D is ambiguous. The CDR3 sequence is 16 residues long. Looked up from germline, CDR1 is ENHRY and CDR2 is SYGVKD. Trimming took off 4 bases at V and 5 bases at J, with 20 bases between the two ends. CDR3 DNA: TGTGCCATCAGTGGTTCCTTGGTTATGTCTGATTATGGCTACACCTTC. This encodes CAISGSLVMSDYGYTF.

The J gene is TRBJ2-5, the V gene TRBV29-1, with 13 bases matching TRBD2. J gave up 7 bases and V 6 bases, and 11 bases lay outside the gene matches. The CDR3 is 15 residues long. CDR1 SQVTM and CDR2 ANQGSEA come from the germline V gene. The CDR3 DNA follows: TGCAGCGTGAGGCCCGGGACTAGCGGGGTTGGGACCCAGTACTTC. Its protein is CSVRPGTSGVGTQYF.

This clonotype has a count of ten or more. The chain couples TRBV19 to TRBJ1-5, with 10 bases matching TRBD1. The CDR3 runs to 17 residues. Germline values: CDR1 LNHDA, CDR2 SQIVND (reference sequence). V trimming: 7 bases; J trimming: 3 bases; junction bases outside the gene matches: 12. As DNA, the CDR3 is TGTGCCAGTACCCCCAGGGACAGGGGCTTGGACAATCAGCCCCAGCATTTT. Amino acid sequence: CASTPRDRGLDNQPQHF.

To note about this clonotype: A single base separates this from a much larger clone, so it may be a read error. The V gene is TRBV7-9, the J gene TRBJ1-6; D call uncertain. This CDR3 region has 16 residues. Germline V CDR1 and CDR2: SEHNR, FQNEAQ (reference sequence). V lost 7 bases, J lost 10 bases, and 23 bases lay in between. CDR3: CASNKGLLIRRSPLHF. The CDR3 DNA follows: TGTGCCAGCAACAAAGGACTTCTCATAAGGCGATCACCCCTCCACTTT.

Note on this clonotype: A read error may be the cause here, since a much bigger clone is one base away. The V and J genes are TRBV7-8 and TRBJ2-5; D possibly corresponds to TRBD2 (5 bases). In germline, CDR1 is SGHVS, CDR2 FQNEAQ. The CDR3 is 14 residues long. DNA for the CDR3: TGTGCCAGCAGCATCGGAGGAACCCAAGAGGCCCAGTACTTC. Encoded protein: CASSIGGTQEAQYF.

In its sample, this clonotype was seen a few times. The chain recombines TRBV11-2 with TRBJ2-7, with D possibly being TRBD1 (5 bases). This CDR3 has 17 residues. Trimming took 5 bases from V and 2 from J, leaving 22 bases between them. The V gene's germline CDR1 is SGHAT and CDR2 FQNNGV. In DNA form, the CDR3 reads TGTGCCAGCAGCGGCCGACAACGTAGGGGCCTCACCTACGAGCAGTACTTC. This gives the protein CASSGRQRRGLTYEQYF.

This clonotype was observed once. The rearrangement links TRBV18 to TRBJ2-7; TRBD1 matches 7 bases. The CDR3 length is 15 residues. From germline, CDR1 is KGHSH and CDR2 LQKENI. V was clipped by 5 bases and J by 1 base; unmatched bases: 8. The CDR3 reads CASSIDRALSYEQYF. The CDR3 DNA reads TGTGCCAGCTCAATTGACAGGGCCCTATCCTACGAGCAGTACTTC. Drawing the rest from reference TRBV18 and TRBJ2-7, the complete variable domain is NAGVMQNPRHLVRRRGQEARLRCSPMKGHSHVYWYRQLPEEGLKFMVYLQKENIIDESGMPKERFSAEFPKEGPSILRIQQVVRGDSAAYFCASSIDRALSYEQYFGPGTRLTVT.

The rearrangement joins TRBV6-5 to TRBJ2-7, with 8 nucleotides matching TRBD2. The germline CDR1 and CDR2 sequences are MNHEY and SVGAGI. The trim removed 6 bases at V and 2 bases at J, leaving 3 bases unmatched. The CDR3 extends over 13 amino acids. Here the CDR3 DNA reads TGTGCCAGCAGGCTTAGCGGGACCTACGAGCAGTACTTC. Encoded protein: CASRLSGTYEQYF.

This clonotype was recorded a few times. The CDR3 nucleotides read TGTGCCAGTAGTATCGGTGGGCGAGGCGGGGAGCTGTTTTTT. Protein product: CASSIGGRGGELFF. The chain is built from TRBV19 and TRBJ2-2; D remains ambiguous. This CDR3 contains 14 residues. Trimming removed 3 bases at V and 7 bases at J, with 12 bases between. Germline V gene data show CDR1 as LNHDA and CDR2 as SQIVND (reference sequence).

Concerning this clonotype: Just one base apart from a much larger clone, this may be a read error. The genes are TRBV10-3 and TRBJ1-2, with D perhaps matching TRBD1 (5 bases). Germline loops: CDR1 ENHRY, CDR2 SYGVKD. Deletions cut 6 bases from V and 7 bases from J, with 18 bases between. CDR3 size: 14 residues. In DNA, the CDR3 is TGTGCCATCAGCCCCGGGACCGAAAGTTCTGGCTACACCTTC. Its protein is CAISPGTESSGYTF.

V and J are TRBV20-1 and TRBJ1-4, with D uncertain. Germline V CDR1 and CDR2: DFQATT, SNEGSKA (reference sequence). V was trimmed by 1 base and J by 4 bases, leaving 7 bases between them. The CDR3 is made up of 13 amino acids. This chain's CDR3 is CSARGRVNEKLFF. The CDR3 DNA reads TGCAGTGCTAGAGGTCGGGTTAATGAAAAACTGTTTTTT.

Ten or more counts support this clonotype. The chain carries TRBV6-4 and TRBJ1-4; perhaps TRBD1 as D (5 bases). Trimming left V 7 bases short and J 8 bases short, with 17 bases between. This CDR3 region has 14 residues. Germline V gene sequence: CDR1 MRHNA, CDR2 SNTAGT. CDR3: CASTRQRPKEKLFF. CDR3 sequence (DNA): TGTGCCAGCACGCGACAGCGGCCCAAGGAAAAACTGTTTTTT.

This clonotype has a single count. At one end, the junction sequence differs from germline, possibly due to a read error. The rearrangement joins TRBV11-2 to TRBJ1-1; D is perhaps TRBD1 (5 bases). CDR3 length: 14 amino acids. Germline values: CDR1 SGHAT, CDR2 FQNNGV. CDR3 amino acids: CTSSLGDGSTEAFF. The DNA of the CDR3 is TGTACCAGCAGCTTAGGGGATGGTAGCACTGAAGCTTTCTTT.